These 21 T cell receptor beta chains were sequenced from one sample in a study of cytomegalovirus exposure and HLA in healthy donors. Primers for the PCR totalled 60 Vbeta and 13 Jbeta. TCRdb keeps only in-frame clones here, not all; method: immunoSEQ multiplex PCR. The table shows about 170,000 clones, with approximately 73% occurring only once. Sequencing input: PBMCs. Receptors originate from a young woman in good health and CMV-seropositive.

The chain uses TRBV5-6 and TRBJ1-1, with a possible D match to TRBD1 (5 bases). V was pared by 2 bases and J by 1 base, with 9 bases between. Germline assignment: CDR1 SGHDT and CDR2 YYEEEE. CDR3 size: 14 residues. Written as DNA, the CDR3 is TGTGCCAGCAGCTTTCAGGGAACGAACACTGAAGCTTTCTTT. This encodes CASSFQGTNTEAFF.

This chain links TRBV11-2 with TRBJ1-2, with D possibly matching TRBD1 (6 bases). The V and J ends lost 0 bases and 4 bases respectively, with 15 bases between them. CDR1 is SGHAT, CDR2 FQNNGV, per germline. The CDR3 contains 16 residues. This chain's CDR3 is CASSLDPRGNAYGYTF. The DNA of the CDR3 is TGTGCCAGCAGCTTAGATCCCAGGGGAAATGCCTATGGCTACACCTTC. Drawing the rest from reference TRBV11-2 and TRBJ1-2, the complete variable domain is EAGVAQSPRYKIIEKRQSVAFWCNPISGHATLYWYQQILGQGPKLLIQFQNNGVVDDSQLPKDRFSAERLKGVDSTLKIQPAKLEDSAVYLCASSLDPRGNAYGYTFGSGTRLTVV.

This chain connects TRBV5-1 to TRBJ2-7, with 11 bases identical to TRBD1. The CDR3 consists of 14 residues. Germline V gene data show CDR1 as SGHRS and CDR2 as YFSETQ. Trimming removed 2 bases from V and 3 bases from J; junction bases left unmatched: 1. The CDR3 nucleotides read TGCGCCAGCAGCTTTGGGACAGGGGGCTACGAGCAGTACTTC. Amino acid sequence: CASSFGTGGYEQYF.

V is TRBV5-5 and J is TRBJ1-2; 9 bases align to TRBD1. This CDR3 comprises 20 residues. The trim removed 5 bases at V and 2 bases at J, leaving 22 bases unmatched. Germline-derived CDR1 and CDR2 are SGHKS and YYEKEE (reference sequence). CDR3 sequence (DNA): TGTGCCAGCAGTCCCGTTCTAACAGGGGGCCGCGCGGAGTTAAACTATGGCTACACCTTC. Residues: CASSPVLTGGRAELNYGYTF.

The CDR3 protein is CASGFRDLDTQYF. CDR3 coding DNA: TGTGCCAGCGGGTTCAGGGATTTGGATACGCAGTATTTT. V is TRBV6-5 and J is TRBJ2-3, with D tentatively TRBD1 (5 bases). This CDR3 is 13 amino acids long. CDR1 MNHEY and CDR2 SVGAGI come from the germline V gene. Trimming shortened V by 8 bases and J by 6 bases, and 15 bases separated the two germline ends.

The chain employs TRBV7-2 and TRBJ2-5; TRBD2 matches at 7 bases. CDR3 length: 15 residues. V was pared by 7 bases and J by 3 bases, with 11 bases of the junction left unmatched. Germline V gene sequence: CDR1 SGHTA, CDR2 FQGNSA. The CDR3 DNA follows: TGTGCCAGCACCTCCGTTGGACGGGGGGAAGAGACCCAGTACTTC. The encoded protein is CASTSVGRGEETQYF. Full variable domain (remainder filled in from reference TRBV7-2 and TRBJ2-5): GAGVSQSPSNKVTEKGKDVELRCDPISGHTALYWYRQSLGQGLEFLIYFQGNSAPDKSGLPSDRFSAERTGGSVSTLTIQRTQQEDSAVYLCASTSVGRGEETQYFGPGTRLLVL.

This rearrangement joins TRBV2 to TRBJ2-2; maybe TRBD1 (6 bases). Germline V gene data show CDR1 as SNHLY and CDR2 as FYNNEI. This CDR3 has 13 residues. V lost 5 bases to trimming and J lost 6 bases, with 10 bases between them. For the CDR3, the DNA is TGTGCCAGCAGTTTACAGGGTCCCGGGGAGCTGTTTTTT. Its protein product is CASSLQGPGELFF.

The J gene is TRBJ2-1, the V gene TRBV7-6; D may be TRBD1 (6 bases). The CDR3 has 16 amino acids. Trimming left V 5 bases short and J 0 bases short, with 14 bases between. Germline CDR1 reads SGHVS; CDR2 reads FNYEAQ. CDR3 amino acids: CASSPGQTSSYNEQFF. The CDR3 coding sequence is TGTGCCAGCAGCCCCGGACAGACCAGCTCCTACAATGAGCAGTTCTTC.

This chain links TRBV6-5 with TRBJ1-6; TRBD1 matches at 7 bases. Germline trimming cut 8 bases from V and 9 bases from J; bases unmatched to any gene: 10. Germline values: CDR1 MNHEY, CDR2 SVGAGI. The CDR3 sequence is 14 residues long. Written as DNA, the CDR3 is TGTGCCAGCGGGCAAAGACAGGGACGTTCACCCCTCCACTTT. Protein: CASGQRQGRSPLHF.

This chain joins TRBV12-2 and TRBJ2-1; TRBD1 is the table's D call, not checked against the DNA. TRBV12-2 is annotated as a pseudogene. The CDR3 loop spans 18 amino acids. In DNA form, the CDR3 reads TGTGCAAGTCGCTTAGCCTCGAACCGGGACAGCTCCTACAATGAGCAGTTCTTC. This codes for CASRLASNRDSSYNEQFF.

The gene calls are TRBV9 and TRBJ2-3, with 13 bases lining up with TRBD2. This CDR3 comprises 16 residues. Germline CDR1 and CDR2: SGDLS and YYNGEE. V trimming: 4 bases; J trimming: 4 bases; junction bases outside the gene matches: 6. The CDR3 reads CASSTRLAGGADTQYF. The CDR3 DNA reads as TGTGCCAGCAGCACCCGACTAGCGGGGGGAGCAGATACGCAGTATTTT.

This clone was counted a few times. The chain has TRBV30 and TRBJ1-2; maybe TRBD1 (5 bases). Trimming cost V 8 bases and J 6 bases, with 10 bases left between them. The CDR3 covers 10 residues. Per the germline V gene, CDR1 is GTSNPN and CDR2 is SVGIG (reference sequence). This CDR3 is CAGAGDGYTF. In DNA, the CDR3 is TGTGCCGGGGCCGGAGATGGCTACACCTTC.

The table lists this clone with a count of one. This chain joins TRBV9 and TRBJ1-3; the D is unclear. The CDR3 is 17 residues long. Trimming removed 4 bases from V and 0 bases from J, with 17 bases in between. Germline CDR1 is SGDLS and CDR2 is YYNGEE. The chain's CDR3 is CASSPRTRPGSGNTIYF. CDR3 in DNA: TGTGCCAGCAGCCCCAGGACTCGGCCAGGCTCTGGAAACACCATATATTTT.

This sequence joins TRBV6-4 and TRBJ2-2, with D hard to call. Germline V lookup: CDR1 MRHNA, CDR2 SNTAGT. Trimming took 6 bases from V and 1 from J, leaving 9 bases between them. The CDR3 runs to 14 residues. This CDR3 reads CASSEQRNTGELFF. CDR3 in DNA: TGTGCCAGCAGCGAACAGAGGAACACCGGGGAGCTGTTTTTT.

As for this clone: The junction departs from germline at one end; a sequencing error may be responsible. The chain employs TRBV2 and TRBJ2-1; 7 nucleotides line up with TRBD2. Germline V gene data show CDR1 as SNHLY and CDR2 as FYNNEI. This CDR3 is 15 amino acids long. CDR3 sequence: CAGSVRGGSYNEQFF. DNA for the CDR3: TGTGCCGGCAGTGTGCGCGGGGGATCCTACAATGAGCAGTTCTTC. Full variable domain (remainder filled in from reference TRBV2 and TRBJ2-1): EPEVTQTPSHQVTQMGQEVILRCVPISNHLYFYWYRQILGQKVEFLVSFYNNEISEKSEIFDDQFSVERPDGSNFTLKIRSTKLEDSAMYFCAGSVRGGSYNEQFFGPGTRLTVL.

There are a few counts of this clone. The genes are TRBV18 and TRBJ2-3, with TRBD1 as a possible D gene (6 bases). Trimming left V 1 base short and J 2 bases short, with 13 bases between. The CDR3 is 16 residues long. The V gene's germline CDR1 is KGHSH and CDR2 LQKENI. CDR3 sequence: CASSPQGHKYTDTQYF. Here the CDR3 DNA reads TGTGCCAGCTCACCACAGGGACACAAATACACAGATACGCAGTATTTT.

This chain connects TRBV15 to TRBJ2-5; the match to TRBD2 covers 8 bases. The DNA end favors TRBJ2-7, so the J call may be wrong. The CDR3 totals 16 residues. Per the germline V gene, CDR1 is LNHNV and CDR2 is YYDKDF (reference sequence). CDR3 sequence (DNA): TGTGCCACCAGCAGCGGACGTCAAGCGGGGGCCTACGAGCAGTACTTC. Protein: CATSSGRQAGAYEQYF.

The J gene is TRBJ2-5, the V gene TRBV7-9, with 9 positions matching TRBD1. V shed 5 bases and J 5 bases; nucleotides not matched to a gene: 12. The CDR3 extends over 16 amino acids. Germline assignment: CDR1 SEHNR and CDR2 FQNEAQ (reference sequence). The CDR3 loop reads CASSTGRDREYETQYF. The CDR3 nucleotides read TGTGCCAGCAGCACGGGCCGGGACAGGGAATACGAGACCCAGTACTTC.

The chain couples TRBV4-1 to TRBJ1-3; TRBD1 agrees at 9 bases. Looked up from germline, CDR1 is MGHRA and CDR2 is YSYEKL. The CDR3 runs 17 residues. The V and J ends lost 4 bases and 0 bases, in that order; junction bases with no gene match: 7. CDR3 nucleotide sequence: TGCGCCAGCAGCCCGATCGACAGGGGGAACTCTGGAAACACCATATATTTT. Translating gives CASSPIDRGNSGNTIYF.

This clone appeared a few times. The rearrangement links TRBV6-1 to TRBJ1-5, with 7 bases identical to TRBD1. Germline lookup yields CDR1 MNHNS and CDR2 SASEGT. The CDR3 has 13 residues. V lost 6 bases and J lost 3; bases outside the gene matches: 2. In nucleotides, the CDR3 is TGTGCCAGCAGAAGGGGGCTCAATCAGCCCCAGCATTTT. Amino acid sequence: CASRRGLNQPQHF.

This chain connects TRBV7-9 to TRBJ1-4; 8 nucleotides match TRBD1. Per the germline V gene, CDR1 is SEHNR and CDR2 is FQNEAQ (reference sequence). CDR3 length equals 15 residues. V shed 5 bases, J shed 8 bases, and the junction held 10 bases outside the gene matches. Here the CDR3 reads CASSPGQGGSEKLFF. DNA of the CDR3: TGTGCCAGCAGCCCCGGACAGGGAGGATCGGAAAAACTGTTTTTT.